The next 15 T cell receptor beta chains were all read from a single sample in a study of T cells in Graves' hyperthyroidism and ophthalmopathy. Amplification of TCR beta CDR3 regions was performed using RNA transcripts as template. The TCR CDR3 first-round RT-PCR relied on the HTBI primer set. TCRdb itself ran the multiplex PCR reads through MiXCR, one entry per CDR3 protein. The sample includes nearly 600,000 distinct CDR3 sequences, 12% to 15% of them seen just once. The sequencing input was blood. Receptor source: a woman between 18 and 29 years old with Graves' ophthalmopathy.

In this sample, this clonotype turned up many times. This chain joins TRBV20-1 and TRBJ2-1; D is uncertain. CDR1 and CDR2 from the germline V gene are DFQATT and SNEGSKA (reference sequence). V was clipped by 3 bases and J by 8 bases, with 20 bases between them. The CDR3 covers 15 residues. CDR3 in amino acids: CSARNGETPSDEQFF. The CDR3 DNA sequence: TGCAGTGCTAGGAATGGTGAGACGCCGTCGGATGAGCAGTTCTTC.

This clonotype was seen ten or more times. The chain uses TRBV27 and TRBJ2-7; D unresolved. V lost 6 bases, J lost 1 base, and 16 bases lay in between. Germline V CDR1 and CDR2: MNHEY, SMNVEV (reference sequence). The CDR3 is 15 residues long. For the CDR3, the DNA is TGTGCCAGCAGAGCCCGGAACGGCCGATCCTACGAGCAGTACTTC. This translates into CASRARNGRSYEQYF.

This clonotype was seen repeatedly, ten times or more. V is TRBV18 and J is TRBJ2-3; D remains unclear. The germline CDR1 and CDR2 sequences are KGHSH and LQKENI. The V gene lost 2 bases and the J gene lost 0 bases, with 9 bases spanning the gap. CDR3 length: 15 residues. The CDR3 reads CASSPGISSTDTQYF. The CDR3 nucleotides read TGTGCCAGCTCACCAGGCATCTCTAGCACAGATACGCAGTATTTT.

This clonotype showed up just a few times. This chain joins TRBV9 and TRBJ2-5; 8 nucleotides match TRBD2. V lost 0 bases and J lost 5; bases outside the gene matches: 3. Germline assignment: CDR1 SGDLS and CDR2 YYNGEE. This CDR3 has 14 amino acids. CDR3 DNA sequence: TGTGCCAGCAGCGTAGTTAGCGGGATGGAGACCCAGTACTTC. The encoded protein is CASSVVSGMETQYF.

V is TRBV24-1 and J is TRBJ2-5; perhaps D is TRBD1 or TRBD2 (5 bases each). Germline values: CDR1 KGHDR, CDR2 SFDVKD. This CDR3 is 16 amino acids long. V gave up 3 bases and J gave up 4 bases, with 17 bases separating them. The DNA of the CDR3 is TGTGCCACCAGTGATGACGCGGGTGGGGCCGGAGAGACCCAGTACTTC. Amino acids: CATSDDAGGAGETQYF.

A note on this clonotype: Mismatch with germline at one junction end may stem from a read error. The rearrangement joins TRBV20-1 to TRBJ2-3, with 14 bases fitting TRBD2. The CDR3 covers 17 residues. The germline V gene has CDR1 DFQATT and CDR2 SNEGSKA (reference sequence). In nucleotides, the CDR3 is TGCAGTGCTAGCGGGGTGGGGACTAGCGGGAGTATAGATACGCGGTATTTT. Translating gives CSASGVGTSGSIDTRYF.

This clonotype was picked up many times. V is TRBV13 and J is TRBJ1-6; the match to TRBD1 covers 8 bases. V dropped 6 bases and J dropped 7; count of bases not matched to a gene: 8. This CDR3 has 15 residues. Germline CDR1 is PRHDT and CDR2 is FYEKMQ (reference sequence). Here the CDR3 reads CASRRTGSTNSPLHF. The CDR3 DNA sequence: TGTGCCAGCAGACGGACAGGGAGTACGAATTCACCCCTCCACTTT. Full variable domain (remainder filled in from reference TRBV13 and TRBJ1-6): AAGVIQSPRHLIKEKRETATLKCYPIPRHDTVYWYQQGPGQDPQFLISFYEKMQSDKGSIPDRFSAQQFSDYHSELNMSSLELGDSALYFCASRRTGSTNSPLHFGNGTRLTVT.

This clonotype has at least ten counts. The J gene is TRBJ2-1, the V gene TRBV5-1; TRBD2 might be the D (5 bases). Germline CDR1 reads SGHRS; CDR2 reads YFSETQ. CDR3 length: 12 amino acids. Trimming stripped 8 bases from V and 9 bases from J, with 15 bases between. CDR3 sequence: CASVSAAGEQFF. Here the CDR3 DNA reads TGCGCCAGTGTTAGCGCTGCCGGTGAGCAGTTCTTC.

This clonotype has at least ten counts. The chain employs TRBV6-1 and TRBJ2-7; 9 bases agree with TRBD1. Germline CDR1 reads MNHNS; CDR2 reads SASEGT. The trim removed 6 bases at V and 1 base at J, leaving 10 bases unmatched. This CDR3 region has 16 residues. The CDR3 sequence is CASSSRPGTGSYEQYF. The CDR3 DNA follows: TGTGCCAGCAGCTCAAGACCCGGGACAGGGTCCTACGAGCAGTACTTC.

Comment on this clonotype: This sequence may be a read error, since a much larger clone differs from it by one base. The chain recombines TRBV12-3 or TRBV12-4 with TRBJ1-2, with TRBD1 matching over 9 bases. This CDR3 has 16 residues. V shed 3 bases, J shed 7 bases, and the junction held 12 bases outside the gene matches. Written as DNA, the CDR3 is TGTGCCAGCAGTTTCGTGACAGGGGGACTCTTTTTTGGCTACACCTTC. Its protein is CASSFVTGGLFFGYTF.

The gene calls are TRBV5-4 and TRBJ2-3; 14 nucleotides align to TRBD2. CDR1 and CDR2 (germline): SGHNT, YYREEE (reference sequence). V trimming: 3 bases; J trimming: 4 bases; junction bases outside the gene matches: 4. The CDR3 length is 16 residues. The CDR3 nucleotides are TGTGCCAGCAGCTGGGGACTAGCGGGAGTCGCAGATACGCAGTATTTT. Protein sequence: CASSWGLAGVADTQYF.

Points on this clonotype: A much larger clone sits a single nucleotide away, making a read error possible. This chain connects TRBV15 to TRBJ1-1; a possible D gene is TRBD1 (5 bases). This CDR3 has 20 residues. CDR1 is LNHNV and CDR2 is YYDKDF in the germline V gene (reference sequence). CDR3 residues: CVTSRDSYHTLGRQNTEAFF. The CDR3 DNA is TGTGTCACCAGCAGAGATTCGTACCATACTCTGGGACGGCAGAACACTGAAGCTTTCTTT.

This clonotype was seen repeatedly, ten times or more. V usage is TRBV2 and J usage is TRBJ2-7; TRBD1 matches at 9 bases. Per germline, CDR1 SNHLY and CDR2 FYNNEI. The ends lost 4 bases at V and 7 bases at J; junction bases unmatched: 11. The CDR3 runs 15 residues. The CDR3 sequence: CASSAGQGGVREQYF. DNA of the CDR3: TGTGCCAGCAGTGCGGGACAGGGCGGAGTTCGGGAGCAGTACTTC.

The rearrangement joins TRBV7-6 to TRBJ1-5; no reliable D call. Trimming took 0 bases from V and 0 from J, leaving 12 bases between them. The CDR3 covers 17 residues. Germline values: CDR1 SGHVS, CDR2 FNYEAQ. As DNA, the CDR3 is TGTGCCAGCAGCTTAGCGCAATTGCAGTATAGCAATCAGCCCCAGCATTTT. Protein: CASSLAQLQYSNQPQHF.

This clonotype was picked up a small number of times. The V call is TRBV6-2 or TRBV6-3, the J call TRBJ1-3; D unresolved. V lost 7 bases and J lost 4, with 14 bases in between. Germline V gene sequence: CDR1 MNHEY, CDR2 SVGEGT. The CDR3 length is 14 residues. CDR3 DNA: TGTGCCAGCACCGAAGGGAGAGGAGGAAACACCATATATTTT. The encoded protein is CASTEGRGGNTIYF.